This T cell receptor (beta chain) was recorded in a study of T-cell reconstitution after alpha-beta-depleted transplantation in children. The authors prepared the TCRbeta library with unique molecular identifiers. TCRdb used MiXCR to reprocess the PCR reads, holding one entry per CDR3 protein. Of hundreds of thousands of distinct CDR3 sequences listed, under 30% are singletons. Findings and caveats of the study: After one year, T-cell counts and TCRbeta diversity mostly came from new T cells. Expanded graft clones numbering several hundred reportedly gave rise to alpha-beta T cells about two months after transplant.

Comment on this clonotype: The antigen is unknown.

The CDR3 covers 13 residues. Between the trimmed V and J ends, which lost 0 bases and 5 bases, there was a span of 8 bases. This sequence was found in a boy younger than two who had a stem cell transplant for acute myeloid leukemia, so the T cells may come from the graft donor. Sequencing used PBMCs, mostly from graft donor cells, obtained 360 days after TCRalphabeta/CD19-depleted stem cell transplant. V and J are TRBV12-3 or TRBV12-4 and TRBJ2-7; D is possibly TRBD2 (6 bases). Written as DNA, the CDR3 is TGTGCCAGCAGTTTAGCGGGGAGGAACGAGCAGTACGTC. Translated: CASSLAGRNEQYV.